The next 6 T cell receptor beta chains were all read from a single sample in a study of cytomegalovirus exposure and HLA in healthy donors. Some clones are missing from TCRdb's copy, which holds only in-frame ones; the method was immunoSEQ multiplex PCR. The table records about 220,000 clones, about 86% of them present only once. Material for sequencing was PBMCs. Receptors originate from a man aged 18 to 30 in good health and CMV-seronegative.

The chain has TRBV10-3 and TRBJ2-7; D remains ambiguous. There are 13 residues in the CDR3. Germline assignment: CDR1 ENHRY and CDR2 SYGVKD. Trimming removed 4 bases at V and 2 bases at J, with 9 bases between. The CDR3 region is CAISAYGTYEQYF. The CDR3 region has the DNA TGTGCCATCAGTGCGTACGGTACCTACGAGCAGTACTTC.

The CDR3 here is CASSPTGQGADEAFF. DNA for the CDR3: TGTGCCAGCAGCCCCACGGGACAGGGGGCTGATGAAGCTTTCTTT. This chain uses TRBV7-9 with TRBJ1-1, with 12 positions matching TRBD1. Trimming at V came to 5 bases and at J to 7 bases, leaving 8 bases not matched to a gene. This CDR3 spans 15 amino acids. Germline CDR1 reads SEHNR; CDR2 reads FQNEAQ (reference sequence).

J is TRBJ1-1 and V is TRBV4-1, with D possibly matching TRBD1 (5 bases). This CDR3 is built from 15 residues. CDR1 and CDR2 (germline): MGHRA, YSYEKL. Trimming took 0 bases from V and 6 from J, leaving 14 bases between them. The CDR3 loop is CASSQEGRGDAEAFF. The CDR3, as DNA: TGCGCCAGCAGCCAAGAAGGGCGGGGCGATGCTGAAGCTTTCTTT.

The V call is TRBV9, the J call TRBJ1-1; possibly TRBD1 for D (6 bases). The CDR3 runs to 15 residues. The V end was cut by 3 bases, the J end by 2 bases, with 14 bases between. Germline lookup yields CDR1 SGDLS and CDR2 YYNGEE. CDR3 DNA: TGTGCCAGCAGCGCATACAGGGTCGGAAACACTGAAGCTTTCTTT. Translated, it gives CASSAYRVGNTEAFF.

This CDR3 reads CASSPGWNQPQHF. For the CDR3, the DNA is TGTGCCAGCAGCCCCGGGTGGAATCAGCCCCAGCATTTT. The rearrangement uses TRBV11-2 and TRBJ1-5; D remains ambiguous. The germline V gene has CDR1 SGHAT and CDR2 FQNNGV. The V gene lost 5 bases and the J gene lost 4 bases, with 9 bases spanning the gap. The CDR3 spans 13 residues.

For this clone: Mismatch with germline at one junction end may stem from a read error. V usage is TRBV13 and J usage is TRBJ2-7; 15 bases line up with TRBD2. Germline V gene lookup returns CDR1 PRHDT and CDR2 FYEKMQ (reference sequence). The CDR3 loop spans 14 amino acids. The CDR3 nucleotides are TGTGCCAGCAGCCCAGCCGGGACTAGCGGGGGGCTGATCTTC. Amino acid sequence: CASSPAGTSGGLIF.